The clone carrying this T cell receptor beta chain was seen at least ten times. The antigen remains unidentified. Construction of the TCR beta libraries employed iRepertoire HTBI primers in conjunction with Arm-PCR of CDR3 regions. Via MiXCR, TCRdb re-called the multiplex PCR reads, giving one row per CDR3 protein. There are 360,000 or so distinct CDR3 sequences in the sample; roughly 25% occur only once, and roughly a quarter lies in the top ten. This record comes from a study of regulatory T cells in long-lasting Graves disease. Study-level results: Small numbers of samples may have cut accuracy.

Time point here: persistent/refractory GD, antithyroid drugs over 5 years with positive TRAb. Following extraction of RNA from PBMCs, that RNA was used to make the TCR library. With 4 bases removed from V and 5 bases from J, the gap between germline ends came to 20 bases. In germline, CDR1 is MNHEY, CDR2 SVGAGI. The CDR3 runs 17 residues. The chain is built from TRBV6-5 and TRBJ2-2, with a weak D call TRBD1 (6 bases). The sequenced sample was peripheral blood mononuclear cells (PBMCs), obtained when the disease was refractory, from a patient treated with antithyroid drugs. The clonotype was recovered from a woman aged 40 to 55 with Graves disease. The CDR3 reads CASSSQHTGYRTGELFF. DNA of the CDR3: TGTGCCAGCAGTTCCCAACATACAGGGTATAGGACCGGGGAGCTGTTTTTT.